The clone carrying this T cell receptor (beta chain) was seen a handful of times. These data come from a study of beta chain features in type 1 diabetes. Sequencing targeted expressed TCRB transcripts, as all isolated RNA had been reverse transcribed. The table came from immunoSEQ multiplex PCR; TCRdb's copy has only in-frame clones and leaves some out. The sample holds approximately 330,000 clones, approximately 9.9% seen once. The CDR3 sequence is 12 residues long. The J segment lost 5 bases and the V segment lost 6 bases, leaving 3 bases of the junction unmatched. Germline V gives CDR1 SQVTM, CDR2 ANQGSEA. CD45RO/CCR7/CD25/CD127/CD95/CD27 sorting isolated CD4+ naive, central memory, regulatory and stem cell-like memory cells.

The chain uses TRBV29-1 and TRBJ2-5; TRBD2 matches at 10 bases. This TCR was recovered from a woman in her thirties in good health. The material sequenced was naive CD4+ T cells from blood. CDR3: CSVASGSETQYF. CDR3 bases: TGCAGCGTAGCTAGCGGGAGTGAGACCCAGTACTTC.